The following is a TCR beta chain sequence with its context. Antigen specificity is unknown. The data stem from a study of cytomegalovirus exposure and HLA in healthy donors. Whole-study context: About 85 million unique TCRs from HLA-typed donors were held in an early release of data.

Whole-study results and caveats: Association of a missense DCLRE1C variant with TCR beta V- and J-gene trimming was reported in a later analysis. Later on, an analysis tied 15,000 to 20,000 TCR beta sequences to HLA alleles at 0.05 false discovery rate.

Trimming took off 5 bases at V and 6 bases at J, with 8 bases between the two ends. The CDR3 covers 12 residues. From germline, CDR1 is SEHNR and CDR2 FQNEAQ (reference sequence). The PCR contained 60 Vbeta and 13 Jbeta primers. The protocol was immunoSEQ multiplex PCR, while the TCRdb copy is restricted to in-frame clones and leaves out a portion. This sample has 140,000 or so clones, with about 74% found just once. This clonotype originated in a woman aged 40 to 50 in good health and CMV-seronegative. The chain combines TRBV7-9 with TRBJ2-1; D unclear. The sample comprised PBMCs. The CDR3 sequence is CASSLTPNEQFF. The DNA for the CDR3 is TGTGCCAGCAGCCTAACCCCCAATGAGCAGTTCTTC.